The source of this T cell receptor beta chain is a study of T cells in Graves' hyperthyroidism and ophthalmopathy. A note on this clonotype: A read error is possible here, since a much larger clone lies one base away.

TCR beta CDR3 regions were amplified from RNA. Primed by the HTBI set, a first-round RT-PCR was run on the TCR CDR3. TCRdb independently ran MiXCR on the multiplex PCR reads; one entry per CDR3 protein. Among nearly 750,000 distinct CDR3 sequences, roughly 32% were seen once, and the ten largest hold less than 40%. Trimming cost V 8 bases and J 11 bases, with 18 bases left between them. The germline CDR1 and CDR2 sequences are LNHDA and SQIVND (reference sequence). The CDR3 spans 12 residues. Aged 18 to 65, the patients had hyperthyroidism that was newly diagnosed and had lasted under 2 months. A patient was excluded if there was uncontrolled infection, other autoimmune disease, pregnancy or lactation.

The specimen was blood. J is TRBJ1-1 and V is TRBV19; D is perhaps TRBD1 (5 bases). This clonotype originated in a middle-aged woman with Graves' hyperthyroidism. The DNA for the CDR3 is TGTGCCAGTCTACGTTGGGACGATGGGGCTTTCTTT. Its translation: CASLRWDDGAFF.